One and the same sample provided the 20 T cell receptor beta chains below, sequenced in a study of spatial heterogeneity in lung cancer. Time point: sample taken at primary tumor resection. No cell sorting; template was whole RNA from tumor, lung tissue or PBMC. One entry per CDR3 protein results from TCRdb running MiXCR on the 5' RACE reads. Of tens of thousands of distinct CDR3 sequences in the sample, around 12% were seen once. This specimen was PBMCs, taken at surgery. The receptors were gathered from a male donor with early-stage non-small cell lung cancer.

The V and J genes are TRBV6-1 and TRBJ2-4, with a tentative D call TRBD1 (5 bases). Germline CDR1 and CDR2: MNHNS and SASEGT. Trimming stripped 5 bases from V and 1 base from J, with 6 bases between. This CDR3 is 13 amino acids long. The chain's CDR3 is CASSQGAKNIQYF. The CDR3, as DNA: TGTGCCAGCAGTCAGGGCGCCAAAAACATTCAGTACTTC.

This clonotype was detected only a few times. The chain combines TRBV5-6 with TRBJ1-2; maybe TRBD1 (6 bases). Germline V gives CDR1 SGHDT, CDR2 YYEEEE. V was trimmed by 9 bases and J by 0 bases, leaving 9 bases between them. The CDR3 is made up of 12 amino acids. Written as DNA, the CDR3 is TGTGCCACCCGGACAGCTAACTATGGCTACACCTTC. Amino acid sequence: CATRTANYGYTF.

This clonotype has only a few counts. The rearrangement joins TRBV29-1 to TRBJ1-1, with unresolved D. Deletions cut 4 bases from V and 4 bases from J, with 16 bases between. The CDR3 totals 14 residues. Germline CDR1 is SQVTM and CDR2 is ANQGSEA. The CDR3 coding sequence is TGCAGCGTTGTGGATTTCTCGCCTCTCACTGAAGCTTTCTTT. Amino acids: CSVVDFSPLTEAFF.

The V call is TRBV6-2 or TRBV6-3, the J call TRBJ1-5, with TRBD1 identical over 8 bases. V shed 1 base and J 7 bases; nucleotides not matched to a gene: 3. CDR1 MNHEY and CDR2 SVGEGT come from the germline V gene. The CDR3 extends over 14 amino acids. CDR3 loop: CASSYLQGEQPQHF. The CDR3 nucleotides read TGTGCCAGCAGTTACTTACAGGGGGAACAGCCCCAGCATTTT.

In this sample, this clonotype turned up a few times. This sequence joins TRBV4-1 and TRBJ2-3; D is possibly TRBD2 (5 bases). Between the trimmed V and J ends, which lost 2 bases and 3 bases, there was a span of 12 bases. CDR1 is MGHRA and CDR2 is YSYEKL in the germline V gene. There are 15 residues in the CDR3. The CDR3 DNA is TGCGCCAGCAGCCAACCGGACTGGCCGACAGATACGCAGTATTTT. Translating it yields CASSQPDWPTDTQYF.

In the case of this clonotype: A read error may produce the germline difference seen at one junction end. The chain combines TRBV5-6 with TRBJ2-4; 7 bases are shared with TRBD1. This CDR3 region has 16 residues. Per the germline V gene, CDR1 is SGHDT and CDR2 is YYEEEE. CDR3 in amino acids: CVSSARGPSSKNIQYF. In nucleotides, the CDR3 is TGTGTCAGCAGCGCAAGGGGGCCGAGTTCCAAAAACATTCAGTACTTC.

This clonotype was observed many times. J is TRBJ1-2 and V is TRBV5-6; 9 nucleotides line up with TRBD1. The germline V gene has CDR1 SGHDT and CDR2 YYEEEE. V was pared by 2 bases and J by 0 bases, with 2 bases of the junction left unmatched. The CDR3 totals 15 residues. The CDR3 sequence: CASSFGTGTNYGYTF. CDR3 nucleotides: TGTGCCAGCAGCTTTGGGACAGGGACTAACTATGGCTACACCTTC.

The DNA of the CDR3 is TGTGCCAGCCAAATCCCAACGGATACGCAGTATTTT. Its translation: CASQIPTDTQYF. The rearrangement links TRBV2 to TRBJ2-3; no clear D gene. Trimming shortened V by 8 bases and J by 6 bases, and 12 bases separated the two germline ends. Germline V gene lookup returns CDR1 SNHLY and CDR2 FYNNEI. The CDR3 extends over 12 amino acids.

This clonotype was observed a few times. This sequence joins TRBV6-1 and TRBJ2-2, with a tentative D call TRBD1 (5 bases). V was shortened by 4 bases and J by 6 bases, with 9 bases between the two germline ends. CDR3 length equals 13 residues. Germline assignment: CDR1 MNHNS and CDR2 SASEGT. This chain's CDR3 is CASSVDSPGELFF. As DNA, the CDR3 is TGTGCCAGCAGTGTCGACAGTCCCGGGGAGCTGTTTTTT.

The chain links TRBV3-1 to TRBJ1-6, with D unresolved. The germline V gene encodes CDR1 LGHDT and CDR2 YNNKEL (reference sequence). This CDR3 comprises 14 residues. Trimming left V 1 base short and J 8 bases short, with 9 bases between. This chain's CDR3 is CASSQANGDSPLHF. The CDR3 DNA follows: TGTGCCAGCAGCCAAGCGAATGGGGATTCACCCCTCCACTTT.

This clonotype was seen more than once but under ten times. The rearrangement joins TRBV28 to TRBJ2-1; D is unclear. Deletions cut 6 bases from V and 6 bases from J, with 12 bases between. This CDR3 has 13 amino acids. The germline gives CDR1 MDHEN, CDR2 SYDVKM. The CDR3 loop is CASSETLPNEQFF. In DNA, the CDR3 is TGTGCCAGCAGCGAGACCCTCCCCAATGAGCAGTTCTTC. Filled out from reference TRBV28 and TRBJ2-1, the complete variable domain reads DVKVTQSSRYLVKRTGEKVFLECVQDMDHENMFWYRQDPGLGLRLIYFSYDVKMKEKGDIPEGYSVSREKKERFSLILESASTNQTSMYLCASSETLPNEQFFGPGTRLTVL.

This clonotype has at least ten counts. V usage is TRBV29-1 and J usage is TRBJ1-2, with D unclear. The CDR3 is made up of 9 amino acids. The germline V gene encodes CDR1 SQVTM and CDR2 ANQGSEA. The V and J ends lost 0 bases and 10 bases respectively, with 3 bases between them. CDR3 region: CSVEEAYTF. The DNA for the CDR3 is TGCAGCGTTGAAGAAGCCTACACCTTC. Drawing the rest from reference TRBV29-1 and TRBJ1-2, the complete variable domain is SAVISQKPSRDICQRGTSLTIQCQVDSQVTMMFWYRQQPGQSLTLIATANQGSEATYESGFVIDKFPISRPNLTFSTLTVSNMSPEDSSIYLCSVEEAYTFGSGTRLTVV.

The genes are TRBV7-9 and TRBJ2-7; either TRBD1 or TRBD2 may supply D (5 bases each). Trimming removed 0 bases from V and 6 bases from J, with 15 bases in between. In germline, CDR1 is SEHNR, CDR2 FQNEAQ (reference sequence). The CDR3 extends over 15 amino acids. CDR3 sequence reads: CASSLASQRGTEQYF. The CDR3 bases are TGTGCCAGCAGCTTAGCCTCGCAGAGGGGAACCGAGCAGTACTTC.

This sequence joins TRBV12-3 or TRBV12-4 and TRBJ2-5; D is possibly TRBD1 or TRBD2 (5 bases each). The CDR3 sequence is 16 residues long. Trimming removed 0 bases at V and 2 bases at J, with 13 bases between. As DNA, the CDR3 is TGTGCCAGCAGTTTAGCTACGATGGGACGGCAAGAGACCCAGTACTTC. The encoded protein is CASSLATMGRQETQYF.

Only a few counts were recorded for this clonotype. The rearrangement joins TRBV19 to TRBJ1-2; 7 bases are shared with TRBD1. The CDR3 has 12 amino acids. Germline CDR1 reads LNHDA; CDR2 reads SQIVND (reference sequence). Trimming cost V 5 bases and J 7 bases; bases outside gene matches: 4. The CDR3 reads CASSFRDSGYTF. The CDR3 DNA reads TGTGCCAGTAGTTTCCGGGACAGTGGCTACACCTTC.

This clonotype has only a few counts. This chain uses TRBV2 with TRBJ1-4, with a possible D match to TRBD1 (5 bases). This CDR3 is 12 amino acids long. CDR1 and CDR2 (germline): SNHLY, FYNNEI. The V gene lost 10 bases and the J gene lost 6 bases, with 12 bases spanning the gap. CDR3: CATKGRDEKLFF. The CDR3 nucleotides are TGTGCCACCAAGGGGAGGGATGAAAAACTGTTTTTT.

The sample holds a few counts of this clonotype. This chain joins TRBV3-1 and TRBJ2-7; a possible D gene is TRBD2 (5 bases). Deletions cut 4 bases from V and 3 bases from J, with 13 bases between. The CDR3 loop spans 14 amino acids. Germline CDR1 reads LGHDT; CDR2 reads YNNKEL (reference sequence). CDR3 sequence (DNA): TGTGCCAGCAGCCGGAGCGGACCGTTCTACGAGCAGTACTTC. Translating gives CASSRSGPFYEQYF.

The chain employs TRBV6-6 and TRBJ2-5, with 9 bases lining up with TRBD1. CDR3 size: 15 residues. With 3 bases clipped from V and 4 bases from J, the junction kept 6 bases outside the gene matches. Germline loops: CDR1 MNHNY, CDR2 SVGAGI (reference sequence). The CDR3 nucleotides are TGTGCCAGCAGTTATTCCAGACAGGGGGTAGAGACCCAGTACTTC. It encodes CASSYSRQGVETQYF.

The chain recombines TRBV7-3 with TRBJ2-7, with TRBD1 matching over 8 bases. The CDR3 runs 15 residues. J lost 0 bases, V lost 5 bases, and 6 bases had no gene match. Germline-derived CDR1 and CDR2 are SGHTA and FQGTGA. The CDR3 coding sequence is TGTGCCAGCAGCCCCGGGACAGGCCTCTCCTACGAGCAGTACTTC. It specifies CASSPGTGLSYEQYF.

This rearrangement joins TRBV11-2 to TRBJ2-7, with D tentatively TRBD2 (5 bases). CDR1 SGHAT and CDR2 FQNNGV come from the germline V gene. The CDR3 sequence is 15 residues long. Trimming took off 5 bases at V and 3 bases at J, with 17 bases between the two ends. The CDR3 sequence is CASSPKGAADYEQYF. The CDR3 region has the DNA TGTGCCAGCAGCCCCAAAGGAGCGGCGGACTACGAGCAGTACTTC.